Detailed here is one T cell receptor beta chain. Germline assignment: CDR1 LGHNA and CDR2 YNFKEQ. The CDR3 sequence is 15 residues long. Trimming at V came to 0 bases and at J to 4 bases, leaving 4 bases not matched to a gene. The data derive from a study of technical replicates of blood from several donors. Measured with immunoSEQ multiplex PCR; TCRdb has only the in-frame clones, and not every one. The sample consists of 70,000 to 95,000 clones, 91% of them appearing once. Material: T cells isolated from PBMCs. The receptor's source is a human donor in good health. Some clones in this sample may be carry-over from other donors' samples. The chain uses TRBV4-2 and TRBJ2-7; TRBD2 matches 9 bases. The CDR3: CASSQELGLAYEQYF. In DNA, the CDR3 is TGTGCCAGCAGCCAAGAATTAGGACTAGCGTACGAGCAGTACTTC.